Included here is one TCR beta chain sequence, with context. Its antigen is currently unknown. The data stem from a study of cytomegalovirus exposure and HLA in healthy donors. PCR primers comprised 60 Vbeta and 13 Jbeta primers. The table came from immunoSEQ multiplex PCR; TCRdb's copy has only in-frame clones and leaves some out. Here the sample spans 90,000 to 130,000 clones, around 83% being singletons. The study's findings and limits: One later analysis reportedly identified an Asian-associated ancestry cluster that showed fewer N-insertions than the roughly 720-donor mean. TCR beta V segments were, for the most part, productive about 87% or about 30% of the time in an earlier analysis.

Looked up from germline, CDR1 is SNHLY and CDR2 is FYNNEI. The CDR3 totals 14 residues. V was shortened by 6 bases and J by 0 bases, with 8 bases between the two germline ends. The sequence came from a man between 25 and 39 years old in good health and CMV-seropositive. Sequenced: PBMCs. This chain joins TRBV2 and TRBJ2-2; D perhaps matches TRBD2 (6 bases). The CDR3 DNA is TGTGCCAGCAGGTGGGGGGCGAACACCGGGGAGCTGTTTTTT. Translated: CASRWGANTGELFF.